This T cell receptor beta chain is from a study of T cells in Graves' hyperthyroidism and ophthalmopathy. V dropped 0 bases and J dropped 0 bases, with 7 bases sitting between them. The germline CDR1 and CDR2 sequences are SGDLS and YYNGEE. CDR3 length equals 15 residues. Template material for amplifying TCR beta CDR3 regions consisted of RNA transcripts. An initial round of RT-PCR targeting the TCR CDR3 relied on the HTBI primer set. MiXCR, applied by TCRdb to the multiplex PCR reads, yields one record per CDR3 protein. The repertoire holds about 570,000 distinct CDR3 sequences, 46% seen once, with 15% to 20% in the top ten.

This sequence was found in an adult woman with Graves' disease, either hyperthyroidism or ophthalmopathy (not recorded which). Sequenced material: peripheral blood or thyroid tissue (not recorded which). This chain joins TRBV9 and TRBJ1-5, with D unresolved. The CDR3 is CASSVAADSNQPQHF. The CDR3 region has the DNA TGTGCCAGCAGCGTAGCGGCAGATAGCAATCAGCCCCAGCATTTT.